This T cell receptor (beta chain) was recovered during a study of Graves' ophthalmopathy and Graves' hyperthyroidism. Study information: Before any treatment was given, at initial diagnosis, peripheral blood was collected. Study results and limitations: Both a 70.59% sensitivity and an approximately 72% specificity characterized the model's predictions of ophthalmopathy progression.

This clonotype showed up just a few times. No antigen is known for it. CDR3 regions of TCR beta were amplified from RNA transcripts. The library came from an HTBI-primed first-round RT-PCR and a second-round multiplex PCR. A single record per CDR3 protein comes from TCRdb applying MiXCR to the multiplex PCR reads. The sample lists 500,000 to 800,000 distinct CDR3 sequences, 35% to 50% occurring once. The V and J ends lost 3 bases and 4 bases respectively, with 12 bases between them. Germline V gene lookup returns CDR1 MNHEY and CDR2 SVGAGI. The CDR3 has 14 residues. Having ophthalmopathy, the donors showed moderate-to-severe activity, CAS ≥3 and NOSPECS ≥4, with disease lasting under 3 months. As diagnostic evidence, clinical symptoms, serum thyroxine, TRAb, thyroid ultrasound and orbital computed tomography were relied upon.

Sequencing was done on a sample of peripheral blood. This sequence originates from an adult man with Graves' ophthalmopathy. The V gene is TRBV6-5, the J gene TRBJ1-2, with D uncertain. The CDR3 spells CASSYSRDGYGYTF. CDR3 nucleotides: TGTGCCAGCAGTTATTCCCGAGACGGCTATGGCTACACCTTC.